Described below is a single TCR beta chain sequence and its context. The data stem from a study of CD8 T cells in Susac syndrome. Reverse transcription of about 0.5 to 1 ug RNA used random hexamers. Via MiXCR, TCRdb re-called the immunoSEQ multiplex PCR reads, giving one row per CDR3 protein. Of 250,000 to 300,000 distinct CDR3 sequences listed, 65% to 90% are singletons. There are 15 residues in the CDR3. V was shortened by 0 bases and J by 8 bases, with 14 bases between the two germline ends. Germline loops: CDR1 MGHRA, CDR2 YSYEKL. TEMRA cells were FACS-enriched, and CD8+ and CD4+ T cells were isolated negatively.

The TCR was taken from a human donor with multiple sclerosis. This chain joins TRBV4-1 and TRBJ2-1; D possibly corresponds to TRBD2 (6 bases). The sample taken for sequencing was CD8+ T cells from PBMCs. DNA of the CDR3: TGCGCCAGCAGCCAAGATGAGTGGGGGGACGATGAGCAGTTCTTC. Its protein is CASSQDEWGDDEQFF.